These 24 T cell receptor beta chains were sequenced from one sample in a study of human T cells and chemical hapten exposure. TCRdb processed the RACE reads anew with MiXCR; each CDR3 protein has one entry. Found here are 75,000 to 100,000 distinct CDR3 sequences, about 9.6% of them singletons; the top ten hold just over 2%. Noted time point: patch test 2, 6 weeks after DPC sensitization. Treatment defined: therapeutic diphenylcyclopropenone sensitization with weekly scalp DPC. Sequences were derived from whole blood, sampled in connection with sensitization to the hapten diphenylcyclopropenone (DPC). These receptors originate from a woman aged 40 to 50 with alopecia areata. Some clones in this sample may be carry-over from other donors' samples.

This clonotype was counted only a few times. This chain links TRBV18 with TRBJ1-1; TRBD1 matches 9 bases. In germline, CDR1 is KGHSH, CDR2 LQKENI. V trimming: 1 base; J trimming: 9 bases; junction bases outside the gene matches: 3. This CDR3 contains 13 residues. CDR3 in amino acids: CASSPQYRGQAFF. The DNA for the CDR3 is TGTGCCAGCTCACCACAGTACAGGGGGCAAGCTTTCTTT.

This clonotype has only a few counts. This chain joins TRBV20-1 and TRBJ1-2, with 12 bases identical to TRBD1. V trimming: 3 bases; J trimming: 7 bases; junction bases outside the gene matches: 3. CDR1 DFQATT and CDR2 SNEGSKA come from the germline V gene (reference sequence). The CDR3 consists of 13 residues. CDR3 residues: CSASMGQGAGYTF. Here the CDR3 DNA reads TGCAGTGCTAGTATGGGACAGGGGGCTGGCTACACCTTC.

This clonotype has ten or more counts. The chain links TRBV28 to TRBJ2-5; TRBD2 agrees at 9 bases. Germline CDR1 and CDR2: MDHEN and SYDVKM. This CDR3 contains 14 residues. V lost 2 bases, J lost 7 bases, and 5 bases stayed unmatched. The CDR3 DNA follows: TGTGCCAGCAGTTTAGCGGGAGGGCCGGGGACCCAGTACTTC. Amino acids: CASSLAGGPGTQYF.

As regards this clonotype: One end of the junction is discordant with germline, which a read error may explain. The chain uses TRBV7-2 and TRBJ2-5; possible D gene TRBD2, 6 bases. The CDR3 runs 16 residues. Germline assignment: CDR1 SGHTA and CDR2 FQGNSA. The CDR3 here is CASSRGSRVGQGTQYF. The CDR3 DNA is TGTGCCAGCAGCCGGGGGTCGAGGGTTGGCCAAGGGACCCAGTACTTC.

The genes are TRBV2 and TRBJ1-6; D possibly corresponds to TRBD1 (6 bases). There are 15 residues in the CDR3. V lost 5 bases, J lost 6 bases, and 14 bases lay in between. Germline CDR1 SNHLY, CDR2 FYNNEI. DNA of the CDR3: TGTGCCAGCAGTCAAGAGACAGGCGTTAATTCACCCCTCCACTTT. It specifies CASSQETGVNSPLHF.

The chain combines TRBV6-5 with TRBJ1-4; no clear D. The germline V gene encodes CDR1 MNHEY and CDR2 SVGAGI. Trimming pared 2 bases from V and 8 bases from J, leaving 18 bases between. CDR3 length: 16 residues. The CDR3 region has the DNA TGTGCCAGCAGTTACCGTCCCTCGGCAGACGTAGAAAAACTGTTTTTT. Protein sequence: CASSYRPSADVEKLFF.

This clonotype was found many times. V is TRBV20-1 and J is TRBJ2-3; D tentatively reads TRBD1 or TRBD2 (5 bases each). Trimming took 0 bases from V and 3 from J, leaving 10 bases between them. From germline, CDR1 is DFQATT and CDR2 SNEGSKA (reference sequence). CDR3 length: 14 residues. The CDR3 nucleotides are TGCAGTGCTAGAGATCGGAGGACAACAGATACGCAGTATTTT. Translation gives CSARDRRTTDTQYF.

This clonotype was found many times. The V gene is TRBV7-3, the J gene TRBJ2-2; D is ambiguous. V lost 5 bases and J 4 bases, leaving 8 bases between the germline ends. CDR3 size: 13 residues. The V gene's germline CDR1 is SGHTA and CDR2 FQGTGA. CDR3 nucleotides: TGTGCCAGCAGCACCTCAGCCACCGGGGAGCTGTTTTTT. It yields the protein CASSTSATGELFF.

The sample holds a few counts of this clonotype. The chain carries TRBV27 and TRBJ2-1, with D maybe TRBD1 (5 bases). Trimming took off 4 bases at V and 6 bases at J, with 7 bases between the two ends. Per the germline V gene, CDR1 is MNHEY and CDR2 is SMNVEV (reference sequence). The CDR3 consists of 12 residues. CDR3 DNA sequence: TGTGCCAGCAGTTCGACAGTCAATGAGCAGTTCTTC. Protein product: CASSSTVNEQFF.

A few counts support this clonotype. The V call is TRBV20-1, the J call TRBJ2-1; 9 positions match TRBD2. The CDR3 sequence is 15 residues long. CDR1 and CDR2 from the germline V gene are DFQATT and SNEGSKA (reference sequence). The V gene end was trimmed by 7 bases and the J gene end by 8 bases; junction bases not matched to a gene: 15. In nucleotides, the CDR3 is TGCAGTGTCATCGCTGGCGGGAGGGGGACCGATGAGCAGTTCTTC. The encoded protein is CSVIAGGRGTDEQFF.

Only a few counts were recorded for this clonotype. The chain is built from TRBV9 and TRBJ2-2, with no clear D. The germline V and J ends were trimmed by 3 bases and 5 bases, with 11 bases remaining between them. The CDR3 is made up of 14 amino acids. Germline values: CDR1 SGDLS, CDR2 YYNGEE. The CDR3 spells CASSAPKNTGELFF. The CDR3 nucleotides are TGTGCCAGCAGCGCACCCAAGAATACCGGGGAGCTGTTTTTT.

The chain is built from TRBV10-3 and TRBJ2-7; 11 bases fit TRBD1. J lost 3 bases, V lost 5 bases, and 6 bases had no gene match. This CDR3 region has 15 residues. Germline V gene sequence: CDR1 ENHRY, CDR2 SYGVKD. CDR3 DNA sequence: TGTGCCATCAGTAATGCCGGGACAGGGGGCTACGAGCAGTACTTC. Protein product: CAISNAGTGGYEQYF.

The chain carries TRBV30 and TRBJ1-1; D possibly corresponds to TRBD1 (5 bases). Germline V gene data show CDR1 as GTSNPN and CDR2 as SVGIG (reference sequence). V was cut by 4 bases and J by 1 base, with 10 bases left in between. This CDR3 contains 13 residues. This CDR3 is CAWTGEANTEAFF. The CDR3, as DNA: TGTGCCTGGACGGGGGAGGCGAACACTGAAGCTTTCTTT.

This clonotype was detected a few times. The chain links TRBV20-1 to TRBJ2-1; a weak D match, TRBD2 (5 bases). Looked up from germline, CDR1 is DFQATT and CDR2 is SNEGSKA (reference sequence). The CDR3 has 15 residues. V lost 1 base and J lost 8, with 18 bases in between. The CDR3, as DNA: TGCAGTGCTAGAGTGTTAACTAGTCCGGGATATGAGCAGTTCTTC. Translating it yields CSARVLTSPGYEQFF.

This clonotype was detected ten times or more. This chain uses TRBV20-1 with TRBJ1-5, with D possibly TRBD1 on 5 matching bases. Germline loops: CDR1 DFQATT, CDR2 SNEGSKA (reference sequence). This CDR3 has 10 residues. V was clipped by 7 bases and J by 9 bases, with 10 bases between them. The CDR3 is CSVMGRPQHF. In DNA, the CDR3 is TGCAGTGTCATGGGGCGGCCCCAGCATTTT.

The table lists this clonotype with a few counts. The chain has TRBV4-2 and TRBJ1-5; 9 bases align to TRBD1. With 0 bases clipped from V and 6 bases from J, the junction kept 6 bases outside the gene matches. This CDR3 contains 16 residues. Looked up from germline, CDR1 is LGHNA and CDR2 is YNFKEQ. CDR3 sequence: CASSQEGTGWIQPQHF. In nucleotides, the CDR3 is TGTGCCAGCAGCCAAGAAGGGACAGGGTGGATTCAGCCCCAGCATTTT.

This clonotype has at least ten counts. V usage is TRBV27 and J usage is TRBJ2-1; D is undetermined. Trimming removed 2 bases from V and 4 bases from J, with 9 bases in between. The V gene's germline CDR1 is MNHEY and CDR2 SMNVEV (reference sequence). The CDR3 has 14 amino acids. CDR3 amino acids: CASSLEYLYNEQFF. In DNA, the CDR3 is TGTGCCAGCAGTTTAGAATACTTGTACAATGAGCAGTTCTTC.

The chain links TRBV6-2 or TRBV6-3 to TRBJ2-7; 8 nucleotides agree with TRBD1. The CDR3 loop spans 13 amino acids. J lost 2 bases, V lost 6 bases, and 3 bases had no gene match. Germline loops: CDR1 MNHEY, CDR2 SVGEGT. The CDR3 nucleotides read TGTGCCAGCAGAGACAGGGGAACCTACGAGCAGTACTTC. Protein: CASRDRGTYEQYF.

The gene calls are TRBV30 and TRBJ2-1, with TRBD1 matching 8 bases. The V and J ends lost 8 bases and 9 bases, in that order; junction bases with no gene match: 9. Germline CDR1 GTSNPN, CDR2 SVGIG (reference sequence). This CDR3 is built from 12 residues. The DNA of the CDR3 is TGTGCCACACAACAGGGGGTCCGTGAGCAGTTCTTC. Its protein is CATQQGVREQFF. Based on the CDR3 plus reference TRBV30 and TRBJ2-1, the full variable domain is SQTIHQWPATLVQPVGSPLSLECTVEGTSNPNLYWYRQAAGRGLQLLFYSVGIGQISSEVPQNLSASRPQDRQFILSSKKLLLSDSGFYLCATQQGVREQFFGPGTRLTVL.

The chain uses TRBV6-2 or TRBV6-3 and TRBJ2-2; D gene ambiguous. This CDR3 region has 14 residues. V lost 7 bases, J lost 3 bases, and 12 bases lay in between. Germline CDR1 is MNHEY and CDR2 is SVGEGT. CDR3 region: CASKPYTDTGELFF. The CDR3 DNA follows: TGTGCCAGCAAACCATACACGGACACCGGGGAGCTGTTTTTT.

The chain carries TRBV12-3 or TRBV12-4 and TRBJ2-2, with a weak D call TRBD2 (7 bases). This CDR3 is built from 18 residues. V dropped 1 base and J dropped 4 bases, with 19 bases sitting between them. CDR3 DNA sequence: TGTGCCAGCAGTTTAGAGCTTGGACTAGGGGGGATCACCGGGGAGCTGTTTTTT. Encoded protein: CASSLELGLGGITGELFF.

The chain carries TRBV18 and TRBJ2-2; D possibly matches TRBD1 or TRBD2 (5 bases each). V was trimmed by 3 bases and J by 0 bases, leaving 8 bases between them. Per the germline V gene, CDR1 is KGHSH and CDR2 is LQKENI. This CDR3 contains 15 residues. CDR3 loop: CASSPLGANTGELFF. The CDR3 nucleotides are TGTGCCAGCTCACCGCTGGGGGCGAACACCGGGGAGCTGTTTTTT. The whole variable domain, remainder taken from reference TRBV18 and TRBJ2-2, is NAGVMQNPRHLVRRRGQEARLRCSPMKGHSHVYWYRQLPEEGLKFMVYLQKENIIDESGMPKERFSAEFPKEGPSILRIQQVVRGDSAAYFCASSPLGANTGELFFGEGSRLTVL.

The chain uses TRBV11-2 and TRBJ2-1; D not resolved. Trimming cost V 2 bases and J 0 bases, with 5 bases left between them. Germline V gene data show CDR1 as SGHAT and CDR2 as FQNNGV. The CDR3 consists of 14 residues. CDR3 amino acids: CASSLRNSYNEQFF. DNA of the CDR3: TGTGCCAGCAGCTTAAGGAACTCCTACAATGAGCAGTTCTTC.

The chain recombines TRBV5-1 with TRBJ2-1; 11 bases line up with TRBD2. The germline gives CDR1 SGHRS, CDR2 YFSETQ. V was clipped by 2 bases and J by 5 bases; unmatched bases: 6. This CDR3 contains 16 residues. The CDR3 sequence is CASSFAGTSGNNEQFF. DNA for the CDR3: TGCGCCAGCAGCTTTGCCGGGACTAGCGGAAACAATGAGCAGTTCTTC.